These T cell receptor beta chains were read from a single sample in a study of glioma-infiltrating T cells after dendritic cell vaccination. The repertoire was sequenced with immunoSEQ multiplex PCR; TCRdb's copy has only in-frame clones and lacks some. The sample includes about 49,000 clones, roughly 85% seen only once; the top ten take 9.5% to 12%. The starting material was blood, obtained before dendritic cell vaccination. The origin of the receptors is a human donor with glioblastoma. CDR3s include the opening cysteine and the closing phenylalanine or tryptophan. The D gene is left open where the match is weak. A row's size may be missing; if present it is once, few, many or a size class.

clone size: NA
D gene: NA
J gene: TRBJ1-5
V gene: TRBV30
CDR3 protein: CACLRSGDGAFNQPQHF
CDR3 DNA: TGTGCCTGCCTACGCTCGGGGGACGGAGCTTTCAATCAGCCCCAGCATTTT

clone size: NA
D gene: TRBD1
J gene: TRBJ1-1
V gene: TRBV11-3
CDR3 protein: CASSLEGTGNEAFF
CDR3 DNA: TGTGCCAGCAGCTTAGAGGGGACAGGGAATGAAGCTTTCTTT

clone size: NA
D gene: TRBD1
J gene: TRBJ2-7
V gene: TRBV25-1
CDR3 protein: CASSTGADEQYF
CDR3 DNA: TGTGCCAGCAGTACAGGGGCCGACGAGCAGTACTTC

clone size: NA
D gene: TRBD1
J gene: TRBJ2-7
V gene: TRBV5-5
CDR3 protein: CASSPRQGNYEQYF
CDR3 DNA: TGTGCCAGCAGCCCACGACAGGGGAACTACGAGCAGTACTTC

clone size: once
D gene: TRBD1
J gene: TRBJ1-2
V gene: TRBV5-8
CDR3 protein: CASTQGVGQPRYTF
CDR3 DNA: TGTGCCAGCACCCAAGGGGTGGGACAGCCTCGCTACACCTTC

clone size: NA
D gene: NA
J gene: TRBJ1-4
V gene: TRBV7-2
CDR3 protein: CASSRLLGGEKLFF
CDR3 DNA: TGTGCCAGCAGCCGGCTTCTTGGCGGAGAAAAACTGTTTTTT

clone size: NA
D gene: TRBD1
J gene: TRBJ1-2
V gene: TRBV5-1
CDR3 protein: CASSSPTGDGYTF
CDR3 DNA: TGCGCCAGCAGCTCTCCTACAGGGGATGGCTACACCTTC

clone size: NA
D gene: TRBD1
J gene: TRBJ2-2
V gene: TRBV7-8
CDR3 protein: CASSFRDRNTGELFF
CDR3 DNA: TGTGCCAGCAGTTTCCGGGACAGGAACACCGGGGAGCTGTTTTTT

clone size: NA
D gene: NA
J gene: TRBJ1-2
V gene: TRBV5-8
CDR3 protein: CASSLELGRGGYTF
CDR3 DNA: TGTGCCAGCAGCTTGGAGCTGGGTAGAGGAGGCTACACCTTC

clone size: NA
D gene: TRBD1
J gene: TRBJ2-5
V gene: TRBV7-9
CDR3 protein: CASSLGQGFQETQYF
CDR3 DNA: TGTGCCAGCAGCTTAGGACAGGGATTTCAAGAGACCCAGTACTTC

clone size: NA
D gene: NA
J gene: TRBJ1-5
V gene: TRBV10-3
CDR3 protein: CAISGDSREPQHF
CDR3 DNA: TGTGCCATCAGTGGGGACTCCCGGGAACCCCAGCATTTT

clone size: NA
D gene: TRBD2
J gene: TRBJ2-5
V gene: TRBV9
CDR3 protein: CASSVESSGSTQYF
CDR3 DNA: TGTGCCAGCAGCGTAGAAAGTAGCGGGAGTACCCAGTACTTC

clone size: NA
D gene: NA
J gene: TRBJ2-2
V gene: TRBV14
CDR3 protein: CASSQERGRGTGELFF
CDR3 DNA: TGTGCCAGCAGCCAAGAGAGAGGGCGGGGCACCGGGGAGCTGTTTTTT

clone size: NA
D gene: TRBD2
J gene: TRBJ2-1
V gene: TRBV6-5
CDR3 protein: CASSPLAGENEQFF
CDR3 DNA: TGTGCCAGCAGCCCACTAGCGGGAGAGAATGAGCAGTTCTTC

clone size: NA
D gene: NA
J gene: TRBJ1-3
V gene: TRBV7-2
CDR3 protein: CASSLEESSGNTIYF
CDR3 DNA: TGTGCCAGCAGCTTAGAAGAGTCCTCTGGAAACACCATATATTTT

clone size: NA
D gene: NA
J gene: TRBJ2-5
V gene: TRBV15
CDR3 protein: CATSRGGSVIQETQYF
CDR3 DNA: TGTGCCACCAGCAGAGGAGGTAGCGTGATCCAAGAGACCCAGTACTTC

clone size: NA
D gene: TRBD1
J gene: TRBJ2-2
V gene: TRBV7-8
CDR3 protein: CASSFRDRANTGELFF
CDR3 DNA: TGTGCCAGCAGCTTCCGGGACAGGGCTAACACCGGGGAGCTGTTTTTT

clone size: NA
D gene: TRBD1
J gene: TRBJ1-5
V gene: TRBV7-8
CDR3 protein: CASSKGGTGGWSNQPQHF
CDR3 DNA: TGTGCCAGCAGCAAAGGAGGGACAGGGGGTTGGAGCAATCAGCCCCAGCATTTT

clone size: NA
D gene: TRBD1
J gene: TRBJ1-1
V gene: TRBV27
CDR3 protein: CASSFHRGGAEAFF
CDR3 DNA: TGTGCCAGCAGTTTCCACAGGGGCGGGGCTGAAGCTTTCTTT

clone size: NA
D gene: NA
J gene: TRBJ1-5
V gene: TRBV2
CDR3 protein: CASSDIGGHSNQPQHF
CDR3 DNA: TGTGCCAGCAGTGATATCGGGGGGCATAGCAATCAGCCCCAGCATTTT

clone size: NA
D gene: NA
J gene: TRBJ2-7
V gene: TRBV4-1
CDR3 protein: CASSSSFYEQYF
CDR3 DNA: TGCGCCAGCAGCTCGTCCTTCTACGAGCAGTACTTC

clone size: NA
D gene: NA
J gene: TRBJ1-1
V gene: TRBV19
CDR3 protein: CASIADGLRVTEAFF
CDR3 DNA: TGTGCCAGTATTGCGGATGGACTGCGGGTCACTGAAGCTTTCTTT

clone size: NA
D gene: TRBD1
J gene: TRBJ2-2
V gene: TRBV5-6
CDR3 protein: CASSLGGLGGRTGELFF
CDR3 DNA: TGTGCCAGCAGCTTGGGGGGTTTAGGGGGCCGTACCGGGGAGCTGTTTTTT

clone size: NA
D gene: TRBD1
J gene: TRBJ2-1
V gene: TRBV19
CDR3 protein: CASNAPTGTGDYNEQFF
CDR3 DNA: TGTGCCAGTAACGCCCCTACCGGGACAGGGGACTACAATGAGCAGTTCTTC

clone size: once
D gene: NA
J gene: TRBJ1-5
V gene: TRBV7-9
CDR3 protein: CASSSGTTPNQPQHF
CDR3 DNA: TGTGCCAGCAGCTCCGGGACAACGCCCAATCAGCCCCAGCATTTT

clone size: NA
D gene: TRBD2
J gene: TRBJ2-1
V gene: TRBV10-1
CDR3 protein: CASSSSLAGVNEQFF
CDR3 DNA: TGCGCCAGCAGCTCTAGTCTAGCGGGAGTTAATGAGCAGTTCTTC

clone size: NA
D gene: TRBD1
J gene: TRBJ2-2
V gene: TRBV5-1
CDR3 protein: CASSLTGVFTGELFF
CDR3 DNA: TGCGCCAGCAGCTTGACAGGGGTCTTCACCGGGGAGCTGTTTTTT

clone size: once
D gene: NA
J gene: TRBJ1-3
V gene: TRBV6-5
CDR3 protein: CASSYTRASSGNTIYF
CDR3 DNA: TGTGCCAGCAGTTACACGAGGGCCAGCTCTGGAAACACCATATATTTT

clone size: NA
D gene: NA
J gene: TRBJ1-3
V gene: TRBV11-2
CDR3 protein: CASSLRQGVGNTIYF
CDR3 DNA: TGTGCCAGCAGCTTAAGGCAAGGAGTTGGAAACACCATATATTTT

clone size: few
D gene: NA
J gene: TRBJ2-7
V gene: TRBV5-3
CDR3 protein: CARSQDWKGEQYF
CDR3 DNA: TGTGCCAGAAGTCAGGACTGGAAGGGCGAGCAGTACTTC

clone size: NA
D gene: TRBD1
J gene: TRBJ1-1
V gene: TRBV9
CDR3 protein: CASSVGDRGGPTEAFF
CDR3 DNA: TGTGCCAGCAGCGTAGGGGACAGGGGAGGGCCCACTGAAGCTTTCTTT

clone size: NA
D gene: NA
J gene: TRBJ1-2
V gene: TRBV9
CDR3 protein: CASSASGVNYGYTF
CDR3 DNA: TGTGCCAGCAGCGCCTCAGGGGTTAACTATGGCTACACCTTC

clone size: NA
D gene: NA
J gene: TRBJ2-5
V gene: TRBV2
CDR3 protein: CASSLTGSSEETQYF
CDR3 DNA: TGTGCCAGCAGTCTAACCGGGAGCTCCGAGGAGACCCAGTACTTC

clone size: NA
D gene: TRBD2
J gene: TRBJ2-3
V gene: TRBV6-1
CDR3 protein: CASETSGRADTQYF
CDR3 DNA: TGTGCCAGCGAAACTAGCGGGAGGGCAGATACGCAGTATTTT

clone size: once
D gene: NA
J gene: TRBJ1-3
V gene: TRBV11-3
CDR3 protein: CASSPWTDTSGNTIYF
CDR3 DNA: TGTGCCAGCAGCCCGTGGACAGATACCTCTGGAAACACCATATATTTT

clone size: NA
D gene: NA
J gene: TRBJ1-1
V gene: TRBV7-9
CDR3 protein: CASSSWTLKTEAFF
CDR3 DNA: TGTGCCAGCAGCTCATGGACTTTGAAGACTGAAGCTTTCTTT

clone size: few
D gene: TRBD2
J gene: TRBJ2-3
V gene: TRBV11-2
CDR3 protein: CASRGASGRAHTQYF
CDR3 DNA: TGTGCCAGCCGCGGAGCTAGCGGGAGGGCCCATACGCAGTATTTT

clone size: NA
D gene: NA
J gene: TRBJ1-6
V gene: TRBV30
CDR3 protein: CACDGGSSYNSPLHF
CDR3 DNA: TGTGCCTGCGACGGGGGGAGCTCCTATAATTCACCCCTCCACTTT

clone size: NA
D gene: TRBD1
J gene: TRBJ2-7
V gene: TRBV7-2
CDR3 protein: CASSLVGQGDYEQYF
CDR3 DNA: TGTGCCAGCAGCTTAGTTGGACAGGGTGACTACGAGCAGTACTTC

clone size: NA
D gene: TRBD1
J gene: TRBJ2-5
V gene: TRBV4-3
CDR3 protein: CASSQDWTGGGETQYF
CDR3 DNA: TGCGCCAGCAGCCAAGATTGGACAGGGGGGGGTGAGACCCAGTACTTC

clone size: NA
D gene: TRBD1
J gene: TRBJ2-5
V gene: TRBV6-5
CDR3 protein: CASSYVGQGKETQYF
CDR3 DNA: TGTGCCAGCAGTTACGTGGGACAGGGAAAAGAGACCCAGTACTTC